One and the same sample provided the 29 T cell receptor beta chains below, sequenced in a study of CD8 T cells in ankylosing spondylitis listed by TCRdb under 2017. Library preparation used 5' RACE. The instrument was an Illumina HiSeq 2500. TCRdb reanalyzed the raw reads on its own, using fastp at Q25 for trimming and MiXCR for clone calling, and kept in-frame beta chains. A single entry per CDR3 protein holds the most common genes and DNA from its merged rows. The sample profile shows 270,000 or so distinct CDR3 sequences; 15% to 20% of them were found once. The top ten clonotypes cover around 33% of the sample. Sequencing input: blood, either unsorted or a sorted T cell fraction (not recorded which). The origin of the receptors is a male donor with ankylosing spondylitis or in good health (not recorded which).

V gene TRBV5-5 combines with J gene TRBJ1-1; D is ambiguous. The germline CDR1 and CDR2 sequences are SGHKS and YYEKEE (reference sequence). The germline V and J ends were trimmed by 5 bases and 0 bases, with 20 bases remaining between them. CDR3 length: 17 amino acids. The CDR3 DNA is TGTGCCAGCAGGGGCCTAGACGTCGACCCATTGAACACTGAAGCTTTCTTT. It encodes CASRGLDVDPLNTEAFF.

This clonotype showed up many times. CDR3 amino acids: CASSPLRDSGTSTDTQYF. The CDR3 DNA reads as TGTGCCAGCAGCCCGCTACGTGATAGCGGGACTAGCACAGATACGCAGTATTTT. The gene calls are TRBV7-8 and TRBJ2-3, with 8 bases identical to TRBD2. The J segment lost 0 bases and the V segment lost 5 bases, leaving 13 bases of the junction unmatched. Germline CDR1 is SGHVS and CDR2 is FQNEAQ. The CDR3 contains 18 residues.

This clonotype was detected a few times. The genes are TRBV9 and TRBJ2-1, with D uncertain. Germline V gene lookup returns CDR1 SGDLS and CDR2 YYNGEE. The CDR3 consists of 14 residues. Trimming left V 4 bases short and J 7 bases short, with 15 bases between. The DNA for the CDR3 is TGTGCCAGCAGCCATCCACTTGAGATGAATGAGCAGTTCTTC. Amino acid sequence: CASSHPLEMNEQFF. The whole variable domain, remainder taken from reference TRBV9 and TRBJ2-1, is DSGVTQTPKHLITATGQRVTLRCSPRSGDLSVYWYQQSLDQGLQFLIQYYNGEERAKGNILERFSAQQFPDLHSELNLSSLELGDSALYFCASSHPLEMNEQFFGPGTRLTVL.

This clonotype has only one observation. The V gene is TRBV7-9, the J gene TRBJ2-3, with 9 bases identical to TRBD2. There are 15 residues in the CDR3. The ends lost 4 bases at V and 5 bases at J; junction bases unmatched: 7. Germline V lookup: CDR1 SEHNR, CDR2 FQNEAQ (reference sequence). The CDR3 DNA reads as TGTGCCAGCAGCTCAGGACTGCGGGGGGGAGATACGCAGTATTTT. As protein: CASSSGLRGGDTQYF.

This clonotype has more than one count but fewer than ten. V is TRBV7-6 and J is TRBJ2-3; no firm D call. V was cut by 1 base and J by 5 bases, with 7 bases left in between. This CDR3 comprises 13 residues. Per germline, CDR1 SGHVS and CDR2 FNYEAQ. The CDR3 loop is CASSLEVGDTQYF. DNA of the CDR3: TGTGCCAGCAGCTTAGAGGTGGGAGATACGCAGTATTTT.

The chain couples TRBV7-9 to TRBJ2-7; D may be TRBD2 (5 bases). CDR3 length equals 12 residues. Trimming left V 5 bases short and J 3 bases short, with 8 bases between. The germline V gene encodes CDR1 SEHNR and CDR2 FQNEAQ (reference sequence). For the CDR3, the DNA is TGTGCCAGCAGCCAAGCGGTCTACGAGCAGTACTTC. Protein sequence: CASSQAVYEQYF.

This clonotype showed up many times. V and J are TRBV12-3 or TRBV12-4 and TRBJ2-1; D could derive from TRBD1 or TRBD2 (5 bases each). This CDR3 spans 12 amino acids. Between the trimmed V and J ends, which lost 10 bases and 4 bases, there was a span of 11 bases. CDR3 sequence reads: CATGTVYNEQFF. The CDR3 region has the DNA TGTGCCACCGGGACGGTATACAATGAGCAGTTCTTC.

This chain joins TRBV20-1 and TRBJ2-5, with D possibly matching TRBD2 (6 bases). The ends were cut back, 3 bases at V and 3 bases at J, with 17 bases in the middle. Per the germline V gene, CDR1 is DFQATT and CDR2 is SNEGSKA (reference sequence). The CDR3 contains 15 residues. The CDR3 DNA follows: TGCAGTGCTAGGGGGGTAGCGGAGAGGGAAGAGACCCAGTACTTC. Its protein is CSARGVAEREETQYF.

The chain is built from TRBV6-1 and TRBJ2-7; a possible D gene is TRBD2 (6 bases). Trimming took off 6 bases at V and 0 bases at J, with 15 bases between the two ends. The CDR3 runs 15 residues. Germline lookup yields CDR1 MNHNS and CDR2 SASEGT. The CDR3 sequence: CASSGGTASSYEQYF. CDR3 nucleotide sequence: TGTGCCAGCAGCGGAGGGACTGCCAGCTCCTACGAGCAGTACTTC.

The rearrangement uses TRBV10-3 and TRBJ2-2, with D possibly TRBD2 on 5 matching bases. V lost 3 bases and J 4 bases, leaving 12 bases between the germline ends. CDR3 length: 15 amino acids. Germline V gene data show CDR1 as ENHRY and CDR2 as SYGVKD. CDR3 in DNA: TGTGCCATCAGTGATGGTGGGAGAGGCACCGGGGAGCTGTTTTTT. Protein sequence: CAISDGGRGTGELFF.

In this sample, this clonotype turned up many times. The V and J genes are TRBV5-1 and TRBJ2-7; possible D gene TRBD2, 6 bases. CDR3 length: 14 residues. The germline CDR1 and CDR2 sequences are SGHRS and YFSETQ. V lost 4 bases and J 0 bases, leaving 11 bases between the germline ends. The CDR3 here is CASSHDGGSYEQYF. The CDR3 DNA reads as TGCGCCAGCAGCCACGACGGGGGCTCCTACGAGCAGTACTTC.

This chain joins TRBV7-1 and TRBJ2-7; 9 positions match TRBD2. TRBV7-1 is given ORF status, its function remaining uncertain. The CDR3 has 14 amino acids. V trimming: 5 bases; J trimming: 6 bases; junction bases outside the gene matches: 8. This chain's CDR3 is CASSPGLAISEQYF. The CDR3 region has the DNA TGTGCCAGCAGCCCGGGACTAGCAATTTCCGAGCAGTACTTC.

CDR3 coding DNA: TGCAGTGCTAGAGAGGAGACAGGGGTCACAGATACGCAGTATTTT. It is translated as CSAREETGVTDTQYF. V and J are TRBV20-1 and TRBJ2-3; TRBD1 matches at 8 bases. CDR3 size: 15 residues. The V gene end was trimmed by 0 bases and the J gene end by 2 bases; junction bases not matched to a gene: 4. Germline CDR1 DFQATT, CDR2 SNEGSKA (reference sequence).

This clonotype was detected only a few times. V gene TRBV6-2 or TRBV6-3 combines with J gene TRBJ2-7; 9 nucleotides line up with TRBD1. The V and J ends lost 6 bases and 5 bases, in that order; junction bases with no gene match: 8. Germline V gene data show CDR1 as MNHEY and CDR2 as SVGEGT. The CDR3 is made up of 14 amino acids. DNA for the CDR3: TGTGCCAGCAGACTTGCGGGACAGGGCAACGAGCAGTACTTC. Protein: CASRLAGQGNEQYF.

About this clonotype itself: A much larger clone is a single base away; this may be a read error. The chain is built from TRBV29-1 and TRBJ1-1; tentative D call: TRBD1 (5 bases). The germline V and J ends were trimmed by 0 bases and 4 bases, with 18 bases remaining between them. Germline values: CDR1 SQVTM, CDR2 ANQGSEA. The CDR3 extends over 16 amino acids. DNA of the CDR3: TGCAGCGTTGAAGATCAAAGAGGGGACCCGATCACTGAAGCTTTCTTT. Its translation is CSVEDQRGDPITEAFF. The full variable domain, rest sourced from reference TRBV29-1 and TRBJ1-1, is SAVISQKPSRDICQRGTSLTIQCQVDSQVTMMFWYRQQPGQSLTLIATANQGSEATYESGFVIDKFPISRPNLTFSTLTVSNMSPEDSSIYLCSVEDQRGDPITEAFFGQGTRLTVV.

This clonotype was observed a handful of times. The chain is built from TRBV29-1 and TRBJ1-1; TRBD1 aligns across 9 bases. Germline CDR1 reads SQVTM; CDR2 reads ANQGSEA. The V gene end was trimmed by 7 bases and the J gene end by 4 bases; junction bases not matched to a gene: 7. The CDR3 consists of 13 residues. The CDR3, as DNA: TGCAGCGGACAGGGGGGGCTGCGCACTGAAGCTTTCTTT. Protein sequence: CSGQGGLRTEAFF.

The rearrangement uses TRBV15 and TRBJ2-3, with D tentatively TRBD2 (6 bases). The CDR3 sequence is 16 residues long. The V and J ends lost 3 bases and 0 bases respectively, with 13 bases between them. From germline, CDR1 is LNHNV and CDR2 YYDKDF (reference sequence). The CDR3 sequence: CATSSGLASSTDTQYF. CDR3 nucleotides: TGTGCCACCAGCAGTGGCCTAGCGTCTAGCACAGATACGCAGTATTTT.

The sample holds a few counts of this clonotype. In nucleotides, the CDR3 is TGTGCCAGCACCGACCCGGGACTAGCGGTCTTTCGGGAGCAGTTCTTC. Translating it yields CASTDPGLAVFREQFF. The chain joins TRBV12-3 or TRBV12-4 to TRBJ2-1, with 11 bases fitting TRBD2. The CDR3 is 16 residues long. V was clipped by 7 bases and J by 10 bases; unmatched bases: 15.

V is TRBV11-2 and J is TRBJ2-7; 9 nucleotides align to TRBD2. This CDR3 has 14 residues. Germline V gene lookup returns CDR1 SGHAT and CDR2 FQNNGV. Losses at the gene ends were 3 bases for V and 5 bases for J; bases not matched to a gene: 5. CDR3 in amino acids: CASSFESGRHEQYF. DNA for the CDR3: TGTGCCAGCAGCTTCGAAAGCGGGAGGCACGAGCAGTACTTC.

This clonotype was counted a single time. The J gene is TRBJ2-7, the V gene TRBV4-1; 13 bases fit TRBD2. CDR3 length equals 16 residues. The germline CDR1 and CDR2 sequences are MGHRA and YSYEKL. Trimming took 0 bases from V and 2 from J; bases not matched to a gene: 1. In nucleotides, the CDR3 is TGCGCCAGCAGCCAAGAGGGACTAGCGGGACCCTACGAGCAGTACTTC. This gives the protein CASSQEGLAGPYEQYF.

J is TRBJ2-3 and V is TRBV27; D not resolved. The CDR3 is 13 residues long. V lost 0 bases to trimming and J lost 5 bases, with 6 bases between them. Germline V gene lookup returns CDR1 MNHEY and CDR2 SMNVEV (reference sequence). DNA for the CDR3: TGTGCCAGCAGTTTATCAGCTCAAGATACGCAGTATTTT. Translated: CASSLSAQDTQYF.

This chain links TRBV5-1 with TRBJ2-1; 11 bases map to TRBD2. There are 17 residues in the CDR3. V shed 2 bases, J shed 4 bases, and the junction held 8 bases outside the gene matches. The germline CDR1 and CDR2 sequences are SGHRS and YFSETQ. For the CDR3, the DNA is TGCGCCAGCAGCTTAGGCCTAGCGGGAGGTATTTACAATGAGCAGTTCTTC. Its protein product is CASSLGLAGGIYNEQFF.

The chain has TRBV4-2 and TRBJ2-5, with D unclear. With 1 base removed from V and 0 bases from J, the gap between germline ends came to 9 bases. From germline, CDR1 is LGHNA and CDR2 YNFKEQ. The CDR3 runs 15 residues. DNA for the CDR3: TGTGCCAGCAGCCAAGTGACGGATTACCAAGAGACCCAGTACTTC. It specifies CASSQVTDYQETQYF.

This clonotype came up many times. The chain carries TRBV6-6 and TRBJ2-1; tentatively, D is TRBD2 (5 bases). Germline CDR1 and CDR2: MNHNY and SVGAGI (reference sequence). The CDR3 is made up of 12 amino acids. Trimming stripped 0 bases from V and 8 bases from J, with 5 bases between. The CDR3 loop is CASSYSRDEQFF. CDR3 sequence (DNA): TGTGCCAGCAGTTACTCGCGGGATGAGCAGTTCTTC.

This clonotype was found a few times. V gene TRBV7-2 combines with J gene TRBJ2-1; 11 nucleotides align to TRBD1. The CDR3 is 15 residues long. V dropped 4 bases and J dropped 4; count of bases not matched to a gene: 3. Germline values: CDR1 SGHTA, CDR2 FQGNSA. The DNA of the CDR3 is TGTGCCAGCAGCTCGCGGGACAGGGGGTACAATGAGCAGTTCTTC. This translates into CASSSRDRGYNEQFF.

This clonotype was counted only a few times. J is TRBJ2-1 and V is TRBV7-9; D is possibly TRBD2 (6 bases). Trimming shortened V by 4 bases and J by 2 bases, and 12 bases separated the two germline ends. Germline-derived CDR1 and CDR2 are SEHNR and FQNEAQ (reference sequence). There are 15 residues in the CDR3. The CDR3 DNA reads TGTGCCAGCAGCTCGACTAGTTTGGCCTACAATGAGCAGTTCTTC. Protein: CASSSTSLAYNEQFF.

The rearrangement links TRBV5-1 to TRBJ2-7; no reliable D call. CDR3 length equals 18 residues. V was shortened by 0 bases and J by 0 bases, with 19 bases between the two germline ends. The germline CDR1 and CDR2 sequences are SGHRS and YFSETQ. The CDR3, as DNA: TGCGCCAGCAGCTTGGGCCCTTCAGTCACCCAAATCTCCTACGAGCAGTACTTC. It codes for CASSLGPSVTQISYEQYF. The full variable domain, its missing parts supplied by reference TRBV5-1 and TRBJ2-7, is KAGVTQTPRYLIKTRGQQVTLSCSPISGHRSVSWYQQTPGQGLQFLFEYFSETQRNKGNFPGRFSGRQFSNSRSEMNVSTLELGDSALYLCASSLGPSVTQISYEQYFGPGTRLTVT.

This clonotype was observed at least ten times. The CDR3 reads CASRDGRTGAFF. CDR3 in DNA: TGTGCCAGTAGGGACGGCCGAACGGGAGCTTTCTTT. This chain connects TRBV7-9 to TRBJ1-1; a possible D gene is TRBD1 (5 bases). The length of the CDR3 is 12 residues. Germline assignment: CDR1 SEHNR and CDR2 FQNEAQ (reference sequence). Trimming shortened V by 9 bases and J by 10 bases, and 18 bases separated the two germline ends.

In nucleotides, the CDR3 is TGCAGTGCTAGAGATCCACCTTCCTACAATGAGCAGTTCTTC. Translation gives CSARDPPSYNEQFF. J is TRBJ2-1 and V is TRBV20-1; no clear D. V was trimmed by 0 bases and J by 1 base, leaving 7 bases between them. The CDR3 is 14 amino acids. Germline CDR1 reads DFQATT; CDR2 reads SNEGSKA (reference sequence).